These T cell receptor beta chains were read from a single sample in a study of Tregs in tolerant kidney transplant recipients. The assay was immunoSEQ multiplex PCR, and TCRdb's table has in-frame clones only and misses some. The table lists 75,000 to 100,000 clones, around 90% of them singletons. The sample was CD8+ T cells from blood. The receptor set was obtained from a human donor in good health. CDR3s include the opening cysteine and the closing phenylalanine or tryptophan. D genes are given only for firm matches. The listing skips clone size in some rows; elsewhere it reads once, few, many or a size class.

TRBV11-2,TRBJ2-5,-,-,CASSEGFLQETQYF,TGTGCCAGCAGCGAAGGTTTCCTCCAAGAGACCCAGTACTTC
TRBV13,TRBJ2-5,-,-,CASSLRRGRETQYF,TGTGCCAGCAGCTTACGCCGGGGGAGGGAGACCCAGTACTTC
TRBV7-9,TRBJ2-2,once,TRBD1,CASSRTIFTGGADTGELFF,TGTGCCAGCAGCCGCACGATTTTTACAGGGGGCGCGGACACCGGGGAGCTGTTTTTT
TRBV18,TRBJ1-1,-,TRBD1,CASSSGQERAPVGDLTFF,TGTGCCAGCTCATCCGGACAGGAGCGAGCCCCCGTCGGGGATCTGACTTTCTTT
TRBV30,TRBJ2-7,-,TRBD1,CAYSPETGNYYEQYF,TGTGCCTATTCCCCGGAGACAGGGAATTACTACGAGCAGTACTTC
TRBV4-1,TRBJ2-2,-,-,CASSLYDLTGELFF,TGCGCCAGCAGCCTATATGACCTCACCGGGGAGCTGTTTTTT
TRBV5-1,TRBJ1-1,-,TRBD1,CASSLEELWGQGRASMNTEAFF,TGCGCCAGCAGCTTGGAAGAATTGTGGGGACAGGGGCGTGCTAGCATGAACACTGAAGCTTTCTTT
TRBV4-1,TRBJ2-2,-,-,CASSQYIRVETAGELFF,TGCGCCAGCAGCCAATACATTCGGGTGGAGACAGCCGGGGAGCTGTTTTTT
TRBV15,TRBJ2-2,-,-,CATSRDIGGTGELFF,TGTGCCACCAGCAGAGATATAGGGGGCACCGGGGAGCTGTTTTTT
TRBV7-9,TRBJ1-6,-,-,CASRIEGLSYNSPLHF,TGTGCCAGCAGGATTGAAGGTCTCTCCTATAATTCACCCCTCCACTTT
TRBV6-6,TRBJ1-2,-,-,CASSLRGENYGYTF,TGTGCCAGCAGCCTGAGGGGGGAGAACTATGGCTACACCTTC
TRBV7-9,TRBJ1-2,few,-,CASSLAFYREAASGYTF,TGTGCCAGCAGCTTGGCCTTCTACAGGGAGGCCGCGTCAGGCTACACCTTC
TRBV9,TRBJ2-7,once,-,CASSVEGSSYEQYF,TGTGCCAGCAGCGTAGAAGGCAGCTCCTACGAGCAGTACTTC
TRBV19,TRBJ2-3,-,TRBD1,CATQDRGDTQYF,TGTGCCACCCAGGACAGGGGTGATACGCAGTATTTT
TRBV19,TRBJ2-2,-,-,CASSFKNTGELFF,TGTGCCAGTAGTTTCAAGAACACCGGGGAGCTGTTTTTT
TRBV30,TRBJ2-6,few,TRBD1,CAWSKLQGVGSGANVLTF,TGTGCCTGGAGCAAACTTCAGGGGGTGGGCTCTGGGGCCAACGTCCTGACTTTC
TRBV6-5,TRBJ2-2,-,-,CASSYYGPTNTGELFF,TGTGCCAGCAGTTACTATGGGCCGACGAACACCGGGGAGCTGTTTTTT
TRBV27,TRBJ2-7,-,TRBD1,CASTLTGGVGIYEQYF,TGTGCCAGCACCTTGACAGGGGGTGTCGGAATTTACGAGCAGTACTTC
TRBV30,TRBJ2-2,-,-,CAWSVDGELFF,TGTGCCTGGAGTGTAGATGGGGAGCTGTTTTTT
TRBV4-2,TRBJ2-7,-,-,CASSPGADEQYF,TGTGCCAGCAGCCCAGGGGCGGACGAGCAGTACTTC
TRBV5-8,TRBJ1-2,-,TRBD1,CASSLGQGAYGYTF,TGTGCCAGCAGCTTGGGACAGGGGGCCTATGGCTACACCTTC
TRBV5-6,TRBJ2-1,-,-,CASSFVSSYNEQFF,TGTGCCAGCAGCTTCGTTAGCTCCTACAATGAGCAGTTCTTC
TRBV18,TRBJ1-2,few,TRBD1,CASSPPDRGNYGYTF,TGTGCCAGCTCACCTCCGGACAGGGGCAACTATGGCTACACCTTC
TRBV13,TRBJ2-2,-,-,CASNGGPGTGELFF,TGTGCCAGCAACGGGGGGCCGGGCACCGGGGAGCTGTTTTTT
TRBV30,TRBJ1-3,-,-,CAYLSAFTGNTIYF,TGTGCCTACTTGAGCGCCTTCACTGGAAACACCATATATTTT
TRBV9,TRBJ2-3,-,TRBD1,CASATGPDTQYF,TGTGCCAGCGCGACAGGGCCAGATACGCAGTATTTT
TRBV5-4,TRBJ2-7,-,-,CASSFSGNSYEQYF,TGTGCCAGCAGCTTCTCCGGAAACTCCTACGAGCAGTACTTC
TRBV27,TRBJ1-4,once,-,CASSPTGGRLFF,TGTGCCAGCAGTCCGACCGGGGGGCGGCTGTTTTTT
TRBV6-5,TRBJ2-3,-,TRBD2,CASSRLLAGVDTQYF,TGTGCCAGCAGTCGACTACTAGCGGGAGTTGATACGCAGTATTTT
TRBV9,TRBJ2-5,-,-,CASSVASDQETQYF,TGTGCCAGCAGCGTAGCCAGCGACCAAGAGACCCAGTACTTC
TRBV11-2,TRBJ2-7,-,-,CASSLVSQGEQYF,TGTGCCAGCAGCTTAGTCTCACAGGGCGAGCAGTACTTC
TRBV5-1,TRBJ2-7,-,-,CASSWDTSYEQYF,TGCGCCAGCAGCTGGGACACGTCCTACGAGCAGTACTTC
TRBV6-1,TRBJ1-6,-,TRBD1,CASSERQGKNSPLHF,TGTGCCAGCAGTGAGAGACAGGGAAAAAATTCACCCCTCCACTTT
TRBV7-9,TRBJ2-2,-,TRBD1,CASSLAGQGRSGELFF,TGTGCCAGCAGCTTAGCCGGACAGGGGCGATCCGGGGAGCTGTTTTTT
TRBV30,TRBJ1-4,-,TRBD1,CAWRPQGAMFSAEKLFF,TGTGCCTGGAGGCCACAGGGGGCGATGTTTTCAGCCGAAAAACTGTTTTTT
TRBV19,TRBJ1-1,-,TRBD1,CASSPDRDRAIMNTEAFF,TGTGCCAGTAGTCCCGACCGGGACAGGGCAATAATGAACACTGAAGCTTTCTTT
TRBV6-1,TRBJ2-7,few,TRBD1,CASSEDETGGYEQYF,TGTGCCAGCAGTGAAGATGAGACAGGGGGCTACGAGCAGTACTTC
TRBV7-8,TRBJ2-1,-,-,CASSPPLVDNEQFF,TGTGCCAGCAGCCCACCACTCGTCGACAATGAGCAGTTCTTC